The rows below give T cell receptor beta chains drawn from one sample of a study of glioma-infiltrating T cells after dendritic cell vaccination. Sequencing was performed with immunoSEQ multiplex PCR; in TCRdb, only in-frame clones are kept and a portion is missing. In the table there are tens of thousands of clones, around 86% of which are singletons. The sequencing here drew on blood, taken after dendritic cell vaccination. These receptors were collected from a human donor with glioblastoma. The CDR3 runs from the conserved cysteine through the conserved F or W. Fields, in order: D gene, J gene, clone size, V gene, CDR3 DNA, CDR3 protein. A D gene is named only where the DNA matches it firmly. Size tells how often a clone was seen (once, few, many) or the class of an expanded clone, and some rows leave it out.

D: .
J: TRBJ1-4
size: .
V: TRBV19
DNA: TGTGCCAGTAAACTCGGTAGTAATGAAAAACTGTTTTTT
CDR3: CASKLGSNEKLFF

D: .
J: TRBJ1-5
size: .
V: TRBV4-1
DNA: TGCGCCAGCAGCCAATTAGGGGAAAATCAGCCCCAGCATTTT
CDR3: CASSQLGENQPQHF

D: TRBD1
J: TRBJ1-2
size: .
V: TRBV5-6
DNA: TGTGCCAGCAGCCAAGGGACAGGGCTAGTGAACTATGGCTACACCTTC
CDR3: CASSQGTGLVNYGYTF

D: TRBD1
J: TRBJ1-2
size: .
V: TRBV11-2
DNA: TGTGCCAGCAGCTCGGAACCGGGACAGCACGTCTATGGCTACACCTTC
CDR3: CASSSEPGQHVYGYTF

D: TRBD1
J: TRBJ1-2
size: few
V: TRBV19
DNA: TGTGCCAGTAGGGACAGGGTCTATGGCTACACCTTC
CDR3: CASRDRVYGYTF

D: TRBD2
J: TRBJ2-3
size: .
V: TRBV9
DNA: TGTGCCAGCAGCGTAGAGGATGGGCTAGCGGGGTCTAGCACAGATACGCAGTATTTT
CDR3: CASSVEDGLAGSSTDTQYF

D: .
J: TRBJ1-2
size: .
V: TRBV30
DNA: TGTGCCTGGAGTGGGGGCGGTAACTATGGCTACACCTTC
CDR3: CAWSGGGNYGYTF

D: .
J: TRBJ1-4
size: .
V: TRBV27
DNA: TGTGCCAGCAGAACAGGGTTGGAAAAACTGTTTTTT
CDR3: CASRTGLEKLFF

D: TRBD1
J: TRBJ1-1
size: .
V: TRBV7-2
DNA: TGTGCCAGCAGCACGGGGACAGGCCTGAACACTGAAGCTTTCTTT
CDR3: CASSTGTGLNTEAFF

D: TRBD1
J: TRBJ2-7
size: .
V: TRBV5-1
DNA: TGCGCCAGCAGCTTTGCAGGGGGCTACGAGCAGTACTTC
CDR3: CASSFAGGYEQYF

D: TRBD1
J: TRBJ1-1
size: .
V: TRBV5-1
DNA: TGCGCCAGCAGCTTGGACAGGGGGAGAGGTGCTTTCTTT
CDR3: CASSLDRGRGAFF

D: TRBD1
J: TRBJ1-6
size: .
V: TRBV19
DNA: TGTGCCAGCGGACAGGCTATTAATTCACCCCTCCACTTT
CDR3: CASGQAINSPLHF

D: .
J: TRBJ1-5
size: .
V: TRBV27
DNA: TGTGCCAGCAGTCTTACATTTCAGGGCAGGAGCAATCAGCCCCAGCATTTT
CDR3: CASSLTFQGRSNQPQHF

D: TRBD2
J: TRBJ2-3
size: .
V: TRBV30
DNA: TGTGCCTGGATGAGGGCCGGGGGGGATACGCAGTATTTT
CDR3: CAWMRAGGDTQYF

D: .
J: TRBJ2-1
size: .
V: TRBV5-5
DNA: TGTGCCAGCAGCTTGGGGACAGACAATGAGCAGTTCTTC
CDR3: CASSLGTDNEQFF

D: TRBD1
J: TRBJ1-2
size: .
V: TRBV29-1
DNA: TGCAGCGTTGAGCCGACAGGGGGCAACTATGGCTACACCTTC
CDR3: CSVEPTGGNYGYTF

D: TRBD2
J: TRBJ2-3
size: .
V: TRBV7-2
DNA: TGTGCCAGCAGCCCTCGGGGGGAGAGGCTAGATACGCAGTATTTT
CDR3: CASSPRGERLDTQYF

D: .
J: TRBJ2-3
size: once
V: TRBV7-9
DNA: TGTGCCAGCAGCTTAGTTGCGGAGCGGGATACGCAGTATTTT
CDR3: CASSLVAERDTQYF

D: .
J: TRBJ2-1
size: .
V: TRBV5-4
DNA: TGTGCCAGCAGCCTGGGTTCTGCGGGGACCTACAATGAGCAGTTCTTC
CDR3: CASSLGSAGTYNEQFF

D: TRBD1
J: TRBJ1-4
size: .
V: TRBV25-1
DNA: TGTGCCAGCAGAAGCCGGGACAGGGTTCATGAAAAACTGTTTTTT
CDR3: CASRSRDRVHEKLFF

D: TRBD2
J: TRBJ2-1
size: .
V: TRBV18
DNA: TGTGCCAGCTCACTACGGGGGGGCCGAAATGAGCAGTTCTTC
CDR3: CASSLRGGRNEQFF

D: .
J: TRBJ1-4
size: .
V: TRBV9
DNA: TGTGCCAGCAGCGAGGGGGGGGCCAACCTTAATGAAAAACTGTTTTTT
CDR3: CASSEGGANLNEKLFF

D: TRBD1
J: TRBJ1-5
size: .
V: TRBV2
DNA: TGTGCCAGCAGTAGGACAGGGAGGGATCAGCCCCAGCATTTT
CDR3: CASSRTGRDQPQHF

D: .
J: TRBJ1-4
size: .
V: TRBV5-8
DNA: TGTGCCAGCAGCTCCTCTGAGTCTGAAAAACTGTTTTTT
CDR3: CASSSSESEKLFF

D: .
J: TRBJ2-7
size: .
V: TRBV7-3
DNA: TGTGCCAGCAGCTTGGAGGGTGAAGGCTCCTACGAGCAGTACTTC
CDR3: CASSLEGEGSYEQYF

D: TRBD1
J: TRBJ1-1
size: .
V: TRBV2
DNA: TGTGCCAGCAGTTACAGGGGGCGTGATACTGAAGCTTTCTTT
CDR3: CASSYRGRDTEAFF

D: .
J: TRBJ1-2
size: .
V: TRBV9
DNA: TGTGCCAGCAGCGTAGGCGGATATGGCTACACCTTC
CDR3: CASSVGGYGYTF

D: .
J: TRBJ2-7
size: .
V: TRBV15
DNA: TGTGCCACCAGCATTGGCTCAGGTGCCTTGTCGTGGGAGCAGTACTTC
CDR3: CATSIGSGALSWEQYF

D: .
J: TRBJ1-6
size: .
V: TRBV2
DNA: TGTGCCAGCAGTGATGTTCCCAGGGGAGTTTATAATTCACCCCTCCACTTT
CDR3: CASSDVPRGVYNSPLHF

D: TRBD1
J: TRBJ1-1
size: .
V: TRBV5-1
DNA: TGCGCCAGCAGCTTGGAAAGGACAGGGGATCGGGTGAACACTGAAGCTTTCTTT
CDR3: CASSLERTGDRVNTEAFF

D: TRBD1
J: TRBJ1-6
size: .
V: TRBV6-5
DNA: TGTGCCAGCGGGGACAGTAAAGAATCACCCCTCCACTTT
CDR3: CASGDSKESPLHF

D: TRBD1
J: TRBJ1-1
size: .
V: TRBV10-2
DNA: TGCGCCAGCAGCAGGGGGCGCTTAACTGAAGCTTTCTTT
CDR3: CASSRGRLTEAFF

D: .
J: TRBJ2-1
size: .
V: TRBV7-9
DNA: TGTGCCAGCAGCCTCTTTTCCAATGAGCAGTTCTTC
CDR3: CASSLFSNEQFF

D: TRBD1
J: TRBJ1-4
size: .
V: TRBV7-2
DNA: TGTGCCAGCAGCTTAGACAGGGGAGAAGCCGTTAATGAAAAACTGTTTTTT
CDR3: CASSLDRGEAVNEKLFF

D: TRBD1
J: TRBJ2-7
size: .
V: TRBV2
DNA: TGTGCCAGCAGGGTAGGGACAGACGAGCAGTACTTC
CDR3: CASRVGTDEQYF

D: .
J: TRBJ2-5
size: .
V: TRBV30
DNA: TGTGCCTGGAGTGCGGACACAGAAGAGACCCAGTACTTC
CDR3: CAWSADTEETQYF

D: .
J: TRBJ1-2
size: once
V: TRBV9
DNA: TGTGCCAGCAGCGTAACTGAAGCTCATGGCTACACCTTC
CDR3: CASSVTEAHGYTF

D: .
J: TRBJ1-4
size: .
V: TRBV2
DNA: TGTGCCAGCAATGACCGGTGGGAAAAACTGTTTTTT
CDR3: CASNDRWEKLFF

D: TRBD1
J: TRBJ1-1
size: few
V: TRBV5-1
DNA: TGCGCCAGCAGCTTGGGGGGACAGCCCAACACTGAAGCTTTCTTT
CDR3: CASSLGGQPNTEAFF

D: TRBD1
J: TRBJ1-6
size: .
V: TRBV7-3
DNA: TGTGCCAGCAGCCTCCGGGACAGGGGTAATTCACCCCTCCACTTT
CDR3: CASSLRDRGNSPLHF

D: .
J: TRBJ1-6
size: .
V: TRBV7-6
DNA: TGTGCCAGCAGTTACCGGGTGGATTCACCCCTCCACTTT
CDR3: CASSYRVDSPLHF

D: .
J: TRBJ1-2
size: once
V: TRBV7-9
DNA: TGTGCCAGCAGCCCCCCCGACTCCGGTGGCTACACCTTC
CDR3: CASSPPDSGGYTF

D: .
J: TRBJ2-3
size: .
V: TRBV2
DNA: TGTGCCAGCAGAATCCAGGTAAACACAGATACGCAGTATTTT
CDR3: CASRIQVNTDTQYF

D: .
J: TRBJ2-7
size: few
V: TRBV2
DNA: TGTGCCAGCAGTCGGACAGACGAGCAGTACTTC
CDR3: CASSRTDEQYF

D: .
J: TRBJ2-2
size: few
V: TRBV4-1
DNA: TGCGCCAGCAGCCTGGGCGGGCCGGAGAAGATTAAATCCACCGGGGAGCTGTTTTTT
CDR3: CASSLGGPEKIKSTGELFF

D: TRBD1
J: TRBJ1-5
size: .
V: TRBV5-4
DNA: TGTGCCATGCGGACAGGGGCAAACAATCAGCCCCAGCATTTT
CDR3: CAMRTGANNQPQHF

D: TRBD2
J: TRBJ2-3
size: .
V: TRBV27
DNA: TGTGCCAGCAGTTTAACTAGCGGGGGGGCAGGGGATACGCAGTATTTT
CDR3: CASSLTSGGAGDTQYF

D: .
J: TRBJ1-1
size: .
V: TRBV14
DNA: TGTGCCAGCAGTCGACAGTCAGTCACTGAAGCTTTCTTT
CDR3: CASSRQSVTEAFF

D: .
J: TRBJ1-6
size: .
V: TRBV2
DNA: TGTGCCAGCAGTGAAGCGCGAGATTCAGGGCGCTCACCCCTCCACTTT
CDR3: CASSEARDSGRSPLHF

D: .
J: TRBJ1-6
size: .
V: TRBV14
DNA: TGTGCCAGCAGCCAAGAGACAGTCCACCTCCACTTT
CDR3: CASSQETVHLHF

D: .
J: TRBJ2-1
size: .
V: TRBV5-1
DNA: TGCGCCAGCAGCTTCTCGGCTAGCTCCTACAATGAGCAGTTCTTC
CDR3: CASSFSASSYNEQFF

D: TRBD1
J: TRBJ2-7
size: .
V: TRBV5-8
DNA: TGTGCCAGCAGCTGGGAGACAGGGAGTTTC
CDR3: CASSWETGSF

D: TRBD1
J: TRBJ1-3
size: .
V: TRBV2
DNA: TGTGCCAGCAGCAGGACAGGGACTACCATATATTTT
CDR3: CASSRTGTTIYF

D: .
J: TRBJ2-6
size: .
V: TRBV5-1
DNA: TGCGCCAGCAGCACGAAGAGCTCTGGGGCCAACGTCCTGACTTTC
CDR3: CASSTKSSGANVLTF

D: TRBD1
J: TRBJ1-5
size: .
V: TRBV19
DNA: TGTGCCAGTAGCCCACAGGGGGCTCTAACTCAGCCCCAGCATTTT
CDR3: CASSPQGALTQPQHF

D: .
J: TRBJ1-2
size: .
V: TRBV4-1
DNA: TGCGCCAGCAGCCAAGAAGGGGTTGGGAAGGAGTATGGCTACACCTTC
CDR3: CASSQEGVGKEYGYTF

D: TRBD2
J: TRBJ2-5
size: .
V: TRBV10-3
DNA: TGTGCCATCATGGAGGCGGGGGGCACCCCCGGAACCCAGTACTTC
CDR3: CAIMEAGGTPGTQYF

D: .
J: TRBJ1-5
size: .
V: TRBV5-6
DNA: TGTGCCAGCAGCCTCGGACTAAATAGCAATCAGCCCCAGCATTTT
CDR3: CASSLGLNSNQPQHF

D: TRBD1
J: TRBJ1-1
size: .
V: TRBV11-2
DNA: TGTGCCAGCAGCCCCGGACAGGGAGACGCTTTCTTT
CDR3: CASSPGQGDAFF

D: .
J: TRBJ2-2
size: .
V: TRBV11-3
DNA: TGTGCCAGCAGCTTAGACAGGGCCGGGGAGCTGTTTTTT
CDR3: CASSLDRAGELFF